The rows below give T cell receptor beta chains drawn from one sample of a study of T-cell reconstitution after alpha-beta-depleted transplantation in children. TCRdb itself ran the PCR reads through MiXCR, one entry per CDR3 protein. The sample gives roughly 160,000 distinct CDR3 sequences, 11% of which show up once; roughly 13% is in the top ten. The specimen was PBMCs, collected before TCRalphabeta/CD19-depleted stem cell transplant. The receptor source for this set is a boy between 2 and 10 years old with acute myeloid leukemia, due to receive a stem cell transplant. Each CDR3 is given with its conserved first and last residue. D genes are given only for firm matches. Size values are once, few and many counts, or a class for expanded clones, and some rows have none.

d_gene: TRBD1; v_gene: TRBV5-1; j_gene: TRBJ2-7; abundance: many; CDR3aa: CASSLDGQATAEQYF; CDR3nt: TGCGCCAGCAGCCTGGATGGACAGGCCACCGCGGAGCAGTACTTC
d_gene: .; v_gene: TRBV2; j_gene: TRBJ2-1; abundance: many; CDR3aa: CASSGSQDNEQFF; CDR3nt: TGTGCCAGCAGTGGATCCCAGGACAATGAGCAGTTCTTC
d_gene: TRBD1; v_gene: TRBV28; j_gene: TRBJ2-1; abundance: many; CDR3aa: CASSSPRDRTYLRSYNEQFF; CDR3nt: TGTGCCAGCAGTTCTCCCCGGGACAGGACTTATCTACGGTCCTACAATGAGCAGTTCTTC
d_gene: TRBD2; v_gene: TRBV27; j_gene: TRBJ2-5; abundance: many; CDR3aa: CASSLRASGTPGTQYF; CDR3nt: TGTGCCAGCAGTTTACGGGCTAGCGGGACCCCCGGGACCCAGTACTTC
d_gene: .; v_gene: TRBV6-6; j_gene: TRBJ2-2; abundance: many; CDR3aa: CASSPTGELFF; CDR3nt: TGTGCCAGCAGTCCCACCGGGGAGCTGTTTTTT
d_gene: .; v_gene: TRBV12-3/TRBV12-4; j_gene: TRBJ1-3; abundance: many; CDR3aa: CASSPVGGGSTIYF; CDR3nt: TGTGCCAGCAGTCCCGTTGGGGGGGGAAGCACCATATATTTT
d_gene: .; v_gene: TRBV5-5; j_gene: TRBJ2-2; abundance: many; CDR3aa: CASRPDRFPGELFF; CDR3nt: TGTGCCAGCAGGCCCGACAGGTTTCCCGGGGAGCTGTTTTTT
d_gene: .; v_gene: TRBV10-3; j_gene: TRBJ2-4; abundance: .; CDR3aa: CAISESQGIAKNIQYF; CDR3nt: TGTGCCATCAGTGAGTCGCAGGGGATAGCCAAAAACATTCAGTACTTC
d_gene: TRBD2; v_gene: TRBV12-3/TRBV12-4; j_gene: TRBJ2-7; abundance: many; CDR3aa: CASSLIGLAGGAEQYF; CDR3nt: TGTGCCAGCAGTTTAATAGGACTAGCGGGAGGGGCCGAGCAGTACTTC
d_gene: .; v_gene: TRBV5-6; j_gene: TRBJ1-1; abundance: many; CDR3aa: CASSSFGLPHTEAFF; CDR3nt: TGTGCCAGCAGCTCCTTCGGCCTACCACACACTGAAGCTTTCTTT
d_gene: TRBD2; v_gene: TRBV5-1; j_gene: TRBJ2-5; abundance: many; CDR3aa: CASAPSGGTQETQYF; CDR3nt: TGCGCCAGCGCTCCTAGCGGGGGGACACAAGAGACCCAGTACTTC
d_gene: .; v_gene: TRBV28; j_gene: TRBJ2-6; abundance: many; CDR3aa: CASSLSGVLSGANVLTF; CDR3nt: TGTGCCAGCAGTCTCTCAGGGGTCCTCTCTGGGGCCAACGTCCTGACTTTC
d_gene: TRBD2; v_gene: TRBV25-1; j_gene: TRBJ2-5; abundance: .; CDR3aa: CASSESRLAGAAQETQYF; CDR3nt: TGTGCCAGCAGTGAATCGCGCCTAGCGGGAGCGGCCCAAGAGACCCAGTACTTC
d_gene: .; v_gene: TRBV18; j_gene: TRBJ1-1; abundance: many; CDR3aa: CASSTDSMNTEAFF; CDR3nt: TGTGCCAGCTCAACGGACAGTATGAACACTGAAGCTTTCTTT
d_gene: .; v_gene: TRBV24-1; j_gene: TRBJ2-3; abundance: many; CDR3aa: CATSGRVADTQYF; CDR3nt: TGTGCCACCAGTGGCAGGGTCGCAGATACGCAGTATTTT
d_gene: .; v_gene: TRBV3-1; j_gene: TRBJ2-3; abundance: many; CDR3aa: CASSLDRLSTDTQYF; CDR3nt: TGTGCCAGCAGTCTTGACAGGCTGAGCACAGATACGCAGTATTTT
d_gene: .; v_gene: TRBV27; j_gene: TRBJ1-2; abundance: many; CDR3aa: CASSPRGAPYGYTF; CDR3nt: TGTGCCAGCAGCCCGCGTGGGGCTCCCTATGGCTACACCTTC
d_gene: .; v_gene: TRBV20-1; j_gene: TRBJ1-5; abundance: few; CDR3aa: CSAREGMGGFSNQPQHF; CDR3nt: TGCAGTGCTAGAGAGGGGATGGGAGGATTTAGCAATCAGCCCCAGCATTTT
d_gene: .; v_gene: TRBV7-8; j_gene: TRBJ2-5; abundance: many; CDR3aa: CASSARRGIRFKETQYF; CDR3nt: TGTGCCAGCAGTGCCCGCAGGGGTATTCGTTTTAAAGAGACCCAGTACTTC
d_gene: TRBD2; v_gene: TRBV25-1; j_gene: TRBJ2-7; abundance: many; CDR3aa: CASTGYSGELYEQYF; CDR3nt: TGTGCCAGCACTGGTTATAGCGGGGAACTCTACGAGCAGTACTTC
d_gene: .; v_gene: TRBV7-8; j_gene: TRBJ2-1; abundance: many; CDR3aa: CASSLWAFNEQFF; CDR3nt: TGTGCCAGCAGCTTATGGGCGTTCAATGAGCAGTTCTTC
d_gene: TRBD2; v_gene: TRBV3-1; j_gene: TRBJ2-3; abundance: .; CDR3aa: CATSHLEGLAGVLADTQYF; CDR3nt: TGTGCCACCTCCCACTTGGAAGGACTAGCGGGAGTCTTAGCAGATACGCAGTATTTT
d_gene: .; v_gene: TRBV7-6; j_gene: TRBJ1-1; abundance: .; CDR3aa: CASSSQEMNTEAFF; CDR3nt: TGTGCCAGCAGTTCACAGGAGATGAACACTGAAGCTTTCTTT
d_gene: .; v_gene: TRBV6-5; j_gene: TRBJ1-3; abundance: many; CDR3aa: CASSYSTERNTIYF; CDR3nt: TGTGCCAGCAGTTACTCGACAGAGAGAAACACCATATATTTT
d_gene: .; v_gene: TRBV2; j_gene: TRBJ1-1; abundance: many; CDR3aa: CASRRLNTEAFF; CDR3nt: TGTGCCAGCAGGAGGTTGAACACTGAAGCTTTCTTT
d_gene: .; v_gene: TRBV3-1; j_gene: TRBJ2-2; abundance: many; CDR3aa: CASSLGQFTGELFF; CDR3nt: TGTGCCAGCAGCCTCGGACAGTTCACCGGGGAGCTGTTTTTT
d_gene: .; v_gene: TRBV28; j_gene: TRBJ2-5; abundance: many; CDR3aa: CASKTSPDWLETQYF; CDR3nt: TGTGCCAGTAAGACTTCCCCGGACTGGCTGGAGACCCAGTACTTC
d_gene: .; v_gene: TRBV7-3; j_gene: TRBJ1-6; abundance: many; CDR3aa: CASSLLGRGNSPLHF; CDR3nt: TGTGCCAGCAGCTTACTGGGGAGGGGTAATTCACCCCTCCACTTT
d_gene: .; v_gene: TRBV12-2; j_gene: TRBJ2-1; abundance: .; CDR3aa: CASRLDPVLKGQDEQFF; CDR3nt: TGTGCAAGTCGCTTAGACCCTGTTCTGAAGGGCCAAGATGAGCAGTTCTTC
d_gene: TRBD1; v_gene: TRBV14; j_gene: TRBJ2-2; abundance: many; CDR3aa: CASSQTPGGVFTGELFF; CDR3nt: TGTGCCAGCAGCCAGACCCCAGGGGGCGTATTTACCGGGGAGCTGTTTTTT
d_gene: TRBD1; v_gene: TRBV4-1; j_gene: TRBJ1-1; abundance: many; CDR3aa: CASSQGRGLVNTEAFF; CDR3nt: TGCGCCAGCAGCCAGGGCAGGGGGCTAGTAAACACTGAAGCTTTCTTT